Shown below are 17 T cell receptor beta chains from a single sample sequenced in a study of CD8 T cells in Susac syndrome. RNA amounts of about 0.5 to 1 ug underwent reverse transcription with random hexamers. Via MiXCR, TCRdb re-called the immunoSEQ multiplex PCR reads, giving one row per CDR3 protein. This table holds 100,000 to 150,000 distinct CDR3 sequences, roughly 95% found once. The specimen was CD4+ T cells from PBMCs. Source of these receptors: a human donor with Susac syndrome.

V is TRBV20-1 and J is TRBJ2-1, with 12 bases matching TRBD2. Germline CDR1 and CDR2: DFQATT and SNEGSKA (reference sequence). The CDR3 has 14 residues. J lost 6 bases, V lost 3 bases, and 3 bases had no gene match. The CDR3 sequence is CSARGTSGLNEQFF. The DNA for the CDR3 is TGCAGTGCTAGGGGGACTAGCGGGCTCAATGAGCAGTTCTTC.

Written as DNA, the CDR3 is TGTGCCAGCAGCATCCGGGACACCCGGCCCGGGGAGCTGTTTTTT. It encodes CASSIRDTRPGELFF. This chain connects TRBV9 to TRBJ2-2; TRBD1 is a possible D gene (6 bases). Germline-derived CDR1 and CDR2 are SGDLS and YYNGEE. V was pared by 4 bases and J by 6 bases, with 16 bases between. This CDR3 has 15 residues.

The table lists this clonotype with a count of one. This chain connects TRBV28 to TRBJ1-5; no clear D gene. Germline V CDR1 and CDR2: MDHEN, SYDVKM. V was pared by 7 bases and J by 1 base, with 11 bases between. This CDR3 spans 14 amino acids. The CDR3 DNA sequence: TGTGCCAGCATCTCCGGACCGAGCAATCAGCCCCAGCATTTT. Protein product: CASISGPSNQPQHF.

The chain has TRBV29-1 and TRBJ2-7; D call uncertain. This CDR3 has 11 amino acids. Germline-derived CDR1 and CDR2 are SQVTM and ANQGSEA. Trimming pared 0 bases from V and 2 bases from J, leaving 2 bases between. For the CDR3, the DNA is TGCAGCGTTGAAGATCCCTACGAGCAGTACTTC. This codes for CSVEDPYEQYF.

The sample holds one count of this clonotype. The genes are TRBV20-1 and TRBJ2-3, with 11 bases lining up with TRBD2. Trimming took 2 bases from V and 6 from J; bases not matched to a gene: 4. The CDR3 is made up of 14 amino acids. Germline V gene sequence: CDR1 DFQATT, CDR2 SNEGSKA (reference sequence). CDR3 bases: TGCAGTGCTAGACCACTAGCGGGAGTGGATACGCAGTATTTT. This sequence encodes CSARPLAGVDTQYF.

A single count supports this clonotype. The V call is TRBV12-3 or TRBV12-4, the J call TRBJ2-2, with D possibly TRBD1 on 6 matching bases. This CDR3 has 13 amino acids. The ends were cut back, 6 bases at V and 3 bases at J, with 8 bases in the middle. This CDR3 is CASRRQDTGELFF. Written as DNA, the CDR3 is TGTGCCAGCAGGAGACAGGACACCGGGGAGCTGTTTTTT.

This clonotype occurred a few times. This chain connects TRBV3-1 to TRBJ2-5, with 11 nucleotides matching TRBD2. CDR3 length equals 14 residues. The V and J ends lost 4 bases and 3 bases, in that order; junction bases with no gene match: 1. Germline lookup yields CDR1 LGHDT and CDR2 YNNKEL (reference sequence). CDR3 region: CASSPGLAEETQYF. Written as DNA, the CDR3 is TGTGCCAGCAGCCCGGGACTAGCGGAAGAGACCCAGTACTTC.

In its sample, this clonotype was seen once. The CDR3 region is CSARDGHGSDPYGYTF. The CDR3 DNA follows: TGCAGTGCTAGGGATGGGCATGGTTCCGACCCCTATGGCTACACCTTC. The chain carries TRBV20-1 and TRBJ1-2, with D unclear. Germline V lookup: CDR1 DFQATT, CDR2 SNEGSKA (reference sequence). The CDR3 consists of 16 residues. Trimming pared 3 bases from V and 4 bases from J, leaving 21 bases between.

V usage is TRBV5-4 and J usage is TRBJ2-1; D uncertain. Germline values: CDR1 SGHNT, CDR2 YYREEE (reference sequence). Trimming took off 4 bases at V and 7 bases at J, with 12 bases between the two ends. The CDR3 consists of 13 residues. The CDR3 loop reads CASSPKGLNEQFF. CDR3 nucleotides: TGTGCCAGCAGCCCGAAGGGCCTAAATGAGCAGTTCTTC. Looking up the rest from reference TRBV5-4 and TRBJ2-1 gives the full variable domain: ETGVTQSPTHLIKTRGQQVTLRCSSQSGHNTVSWYQQALGQGPQFIFQYYREEENGRGNFPPRFSGLQFPNYSSELNVNALELDDSALYLCASSPKGLNEQFFGPGTRLTVL.

V is TRBV12-3 or TRBV12-4 and J is TRBJ2-1; D uncertain. CDR3 length equals 12 residues. Trimming shortened V by 8 bases and J by 0 bases, and 5 bases separated the two germline ends. In nucleotides, the CDR3 is TGTGCCAGCCGATTCTCCTACAATGAGCAGTTCTTC. It codes for CASRFSYNEQFF.

J is TRBJ1-2 and V is TRBV12-3 or TRBV12-4; D may be TRBD1 (6 bases). Trimming left V 3 bases short and J 3 bases short, with 8 bases between. CDR3 length: 13 residues. The CDR3: CASSLRQDYGYTF. Written as DNA, the CDR3 is TGTGCCAGCAGTTTGAGACAGGACTATGGCTACACCTTC.

The CDR3 coding sequence is TGCAGTGCTAGCCGGGACAGGGGGATAGATACGCAGTATTTT. As protein: CSASRDRGIDTQYF. The rearrangement links TRBV20-1 to TRBJ2-3, with 11 positions matching TRBD1. Germline V gene data show CDR1 as DFQATT and CDR2 as SNEGSKA (reference sequence). CDR3 length: 14 residues. V lost 3 bases and J lost 5; bases outside the gene matches: 4.

The gene calls are TRBV18 and TRBJ1-1, with D maybe TRBD1 (5 bases). The CDR3 totals 13 residues. The V gene lost 3 bases and the J gene lost 7 bases, with 12 bases spanning the gap. The germline V gene encodes CDR1 KGHSH and CDR2 LQKENI. The CDR3 nucleotides read TGTGCCAGCTCACCTCAACAGGAGGATGAAGCTTTCTTT. This gives the protein CASSPQQEDEAFF.

The chain combines TRBV7-9 with TRBJ1-2; D is unclear. This CDR3 is 13 amino acids long. V was shortened by 2 bases and J by 2 bases, with 6 bases between the two germline ends. Looked up from germline, CDR1 is SEHNR and CDR2 is FQNEAQ (reference sequence). CDR3 protein: CASSLPANYGYTF. CDR3 DNA: TGTGCCAGCAGCTTACCAGCCAACTATGGCTACACCTTC.

This chain links TRBV27 with TRBJ1-5, with D perhaps TRBD1 (5 bases). The CDR3 runs 12 residues. CDR1 is MNHEY and CDR2 is SMNVEV in the germline V gene (reference sequence). Trimming left V 4 bases short and J 6 bases short, with 7 bases between. The CDR3: CASSSGLQPQHF. CDR3 DNA sequence: TGTGCCAGCAGTTCAGGGCTTCAGCCCCAGCATTTT.

This clonotype was observed a single time. The chain uses TRBV7-2 and TRBJ2-6, with 7 bases aligning to TRBD1. J lost 2 bases, V lost 2 bases, and 3 bases had no gene match. The germline V gene has CDR1 SGHTA and CDR2 FQGNSA. CDR3 length equals 16 residues. The CDR3 bases are TGTGCCAGCAGCTTATCAGGGGGTACTGGGGCCAACGTCCTGACTTTC. As protein: CASSLSGGTGANVLTF.

The V call is TRBV29-1, the J call TRBJ1-3; 7 bases are shared with TRBD1. The CDR3 spans 16 residues. Losses at the gene ends were 4 bases for V and 2 bases for J; bases not matched to a gene: 11. Germline V gives CDR1 SQVTM, CDR2 ANQGSEA. CDR3: CSVVTWTGVAGNTIYF. CDR3 nucleotides: TGCAGCGTTGTAACATGGACAGGAGTGGCTGGAAACACCATATATTTT.